The 3 T cell receptor beta chains reported below all come from one sample, sequenced in a study of siplizumab effects on memory and regulatory T cells. TCRdb's table, derived via immunoSEQ multiplex PCR, lists solely in-frame clones and lacks some. The table includes tens of thousands of clones, 75% to 90% detected once. The sample comprised Tregs sorted from blood. The receptors come from a human donor in good health.

This chain links TRBV21-1 with TRBJ2-7. TRBV21-1 corresponds to a pseudogene. The CDR3 extends over 15 amino acids. This chain's CDR3 is CASSSPAPKNREQYF. The CDR3 bases are TGTGCCAGCTCCTCCCCGGCCCCAAAAAATAGGGAGCAGTACTTC.

This sequence joins TRBV19 and TRBJ2-7; D not certain. Trimming pared 4 bases from V and 2 bases from J, leaving 9 bases between. The CDR3 contains 13 residues. Germline CDR1 and CDR2: LNHDA and SQIVND (reference sequence). Written as DNA, the CDR3 is TGTGCCAGTAGTACCGGACCAACCTACGAGCAGTACTTC. This codes for CASSTGPTYEQYF.

The gene calls are TRBV5-4 and TRBJ2-2; D remains unclear. V lost 0 bases, J lost 0 bases, and 6 bases lay in between. The CDR3 sequence is 15 residues long. Germline V gives CDR1 SGHNT, CDR2 YYREEE (reference sequence). The CDR3 sequence is CASSLDYTNTGELFF. The DNA of the CDR3 is TGTGCCAGCAGCTTGGACTATACGAACACCGGGGAGCTGTTTTTT.